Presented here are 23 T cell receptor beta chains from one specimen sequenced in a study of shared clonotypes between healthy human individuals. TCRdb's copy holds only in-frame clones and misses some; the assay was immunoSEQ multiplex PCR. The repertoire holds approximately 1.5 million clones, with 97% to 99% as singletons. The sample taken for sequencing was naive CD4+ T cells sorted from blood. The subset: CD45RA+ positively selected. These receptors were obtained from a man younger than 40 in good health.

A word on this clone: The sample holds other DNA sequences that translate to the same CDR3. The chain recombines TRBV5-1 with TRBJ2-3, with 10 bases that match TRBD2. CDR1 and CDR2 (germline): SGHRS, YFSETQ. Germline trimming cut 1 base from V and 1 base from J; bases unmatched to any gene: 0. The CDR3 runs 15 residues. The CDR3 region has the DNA TGCGCCAGCAGCTTGCTAGCGGGAGGCACAGATACGCAGTATTTT. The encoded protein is CASSLLAGGTDTQYF.

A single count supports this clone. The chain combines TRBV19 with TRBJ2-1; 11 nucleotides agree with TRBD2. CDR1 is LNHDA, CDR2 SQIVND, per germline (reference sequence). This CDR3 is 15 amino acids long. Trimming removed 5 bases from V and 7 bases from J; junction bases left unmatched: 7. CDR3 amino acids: CASSRSGRAGNEQFF. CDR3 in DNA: TGTGCCAGTAGTCGTAGCGGGAGGGCTGGTAATGAGCAGTTCTTC.

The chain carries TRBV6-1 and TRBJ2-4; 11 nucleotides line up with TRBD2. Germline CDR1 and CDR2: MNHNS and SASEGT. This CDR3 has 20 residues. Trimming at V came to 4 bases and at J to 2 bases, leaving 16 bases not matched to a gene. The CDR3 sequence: CASSGPWVSGRANTKNIQYF. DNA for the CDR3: TGTGCCAGCAGTGGACCTTGGGTTAGCGGGAGGGCCAACACCAAAAACATTCAGTACTTC.

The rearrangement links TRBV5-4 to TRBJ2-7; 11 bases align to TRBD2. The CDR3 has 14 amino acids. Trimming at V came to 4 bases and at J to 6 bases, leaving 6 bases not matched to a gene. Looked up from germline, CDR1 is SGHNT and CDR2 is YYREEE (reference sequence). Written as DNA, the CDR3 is TGTGCCAGCAGCACCCTAGCGGGAGGCGCCGAGCAGTACTTC. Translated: CASSTLAGGAEQYF.

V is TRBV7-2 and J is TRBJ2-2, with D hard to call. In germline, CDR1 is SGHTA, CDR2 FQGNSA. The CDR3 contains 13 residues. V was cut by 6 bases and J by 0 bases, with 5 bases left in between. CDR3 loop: CASRNANTGELFF. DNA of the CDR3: TGTGCCAGCAGAAATGCGAACACCGGGGAGCTGTTTTTT. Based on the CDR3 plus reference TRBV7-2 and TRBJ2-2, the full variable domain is GAGVSQSPSNKVTEKGKDVELRCDPISGHTALYWYRQSLGQGLEFLIYFQGNSAPDKSGLPSDRFSAERTGGSVSTLTIQRTQQEDSAVYLCASRNANTGELFFGEGSRLTVL.

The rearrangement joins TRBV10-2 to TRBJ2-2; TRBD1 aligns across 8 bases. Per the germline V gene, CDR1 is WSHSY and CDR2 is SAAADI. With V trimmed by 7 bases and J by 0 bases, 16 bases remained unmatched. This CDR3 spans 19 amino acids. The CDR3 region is CASNRDRRPISANTGELFF. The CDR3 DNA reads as TGCGCCAGCAACCGGGACAGGAGACCCATTTCCGCGAACACCGGGGAGCTGTTTTTT.

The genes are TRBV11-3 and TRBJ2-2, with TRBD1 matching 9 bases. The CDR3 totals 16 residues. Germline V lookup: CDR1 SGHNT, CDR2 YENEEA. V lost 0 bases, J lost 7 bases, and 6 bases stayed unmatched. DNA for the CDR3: TGTGCCAGCAGCTTAGATCCCCCGACAGGGGGCGGGGAGCTGTTTTTT. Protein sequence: CASSLDPPTGGGELFF.

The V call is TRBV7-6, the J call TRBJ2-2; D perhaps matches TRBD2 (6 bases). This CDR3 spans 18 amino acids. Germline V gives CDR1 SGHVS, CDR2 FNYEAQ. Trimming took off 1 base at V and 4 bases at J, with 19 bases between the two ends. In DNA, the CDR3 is TGTGCCAGCAGCTTAGGCGCAGGGAGGACGGGAGTCACCGGGGAGCTGTTTTTT. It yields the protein CASSLGAGRTGVTGELFF.

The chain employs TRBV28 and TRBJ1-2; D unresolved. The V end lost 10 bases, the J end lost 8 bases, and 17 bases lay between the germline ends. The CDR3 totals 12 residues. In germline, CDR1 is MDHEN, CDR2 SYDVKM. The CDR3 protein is CATTVGSIGYTF. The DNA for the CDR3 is TGTGCCACTACAGTCGGCTCTATCGGCTACACCTTC.

This CDR3 is CASSLVRAGTEAFF. DNA for the CDR3: TGTGCCAGCAGCTTGGTCAGGGCCGGCACTGAAGCTTTCTTT. The chain uses TRBV5-5 and TRBJ1-1, with a weak D call TRBD1 (5 bases). Germline-derived CDR1 and CDR2 are SGHKS and YYEKEE (reference sequence). V was shortened by 0 bases and J by 4 bases, with 10 bases between the two germline ends. CDR3 length equals 14 residues.

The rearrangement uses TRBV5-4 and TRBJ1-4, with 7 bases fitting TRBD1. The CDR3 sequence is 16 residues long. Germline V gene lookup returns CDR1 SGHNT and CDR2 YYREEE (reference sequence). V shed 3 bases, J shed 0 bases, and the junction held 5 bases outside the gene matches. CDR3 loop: CASSWGTAPTNEKLFF. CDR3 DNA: TGTGCCAGCAGCTGGGGGACAGCGCCAACTAATGAAAAACTGTTTTTT.

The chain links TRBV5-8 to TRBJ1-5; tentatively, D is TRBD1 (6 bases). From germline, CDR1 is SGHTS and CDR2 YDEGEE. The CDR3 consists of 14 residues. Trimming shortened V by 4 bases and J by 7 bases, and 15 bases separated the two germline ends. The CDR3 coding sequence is TGTGCCAGCAGCACGGGGGGGGCTTGGCAGCCCCAGCATTTT. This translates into CASSTGGAWQPQHF.

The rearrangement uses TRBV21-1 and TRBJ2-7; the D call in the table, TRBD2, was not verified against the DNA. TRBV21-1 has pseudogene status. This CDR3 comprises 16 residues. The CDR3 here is CASSPRKTSESYEQYF. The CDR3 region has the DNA TGTGCCAGCAGCCCAAGGAAGACTAGCGAATCCTACGAGCAGTACTTC.

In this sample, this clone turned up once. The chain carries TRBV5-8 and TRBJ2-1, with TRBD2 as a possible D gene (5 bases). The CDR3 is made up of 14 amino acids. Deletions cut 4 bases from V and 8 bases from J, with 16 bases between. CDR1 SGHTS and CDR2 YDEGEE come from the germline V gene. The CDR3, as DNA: TGTGCCAGCAGCGCGGGCCCATTCGGGGATGAGCAGTTCTTC. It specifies CASSAGPFGDEQFF.

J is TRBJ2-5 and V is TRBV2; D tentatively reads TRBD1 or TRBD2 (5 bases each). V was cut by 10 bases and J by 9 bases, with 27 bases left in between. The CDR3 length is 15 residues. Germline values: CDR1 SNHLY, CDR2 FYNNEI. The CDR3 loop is CAIYSGPGLSRAQYF. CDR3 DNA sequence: TGTGCCATATATTCCGGACCAGGACTTTCCAGGGCCCAGTACTTC.

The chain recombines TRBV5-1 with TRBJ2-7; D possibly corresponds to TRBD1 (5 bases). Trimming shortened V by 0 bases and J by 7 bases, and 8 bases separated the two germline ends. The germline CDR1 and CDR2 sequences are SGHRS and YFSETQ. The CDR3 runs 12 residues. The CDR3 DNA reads TGCGCCAGCAGCTTGGTTAAGGGGGAGCAGTACTTC. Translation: CASSLVKGEQYF.

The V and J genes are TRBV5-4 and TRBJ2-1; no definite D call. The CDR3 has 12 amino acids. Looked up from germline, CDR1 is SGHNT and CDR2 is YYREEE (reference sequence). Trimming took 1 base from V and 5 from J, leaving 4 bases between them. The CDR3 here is CASSLWNNEQFF. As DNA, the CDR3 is TGTGCCAGCAGCTTGTGGAACAATGAGCAGTTCTTC.

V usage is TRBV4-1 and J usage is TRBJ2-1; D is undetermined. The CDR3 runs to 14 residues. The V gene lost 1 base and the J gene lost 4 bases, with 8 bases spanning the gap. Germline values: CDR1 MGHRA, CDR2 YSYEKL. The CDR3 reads CASSQGPGYNEQFF. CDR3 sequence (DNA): TGCGCCAGCAGCCAAGGTCCAGGTTACAATGAGCAGTTCTTC.

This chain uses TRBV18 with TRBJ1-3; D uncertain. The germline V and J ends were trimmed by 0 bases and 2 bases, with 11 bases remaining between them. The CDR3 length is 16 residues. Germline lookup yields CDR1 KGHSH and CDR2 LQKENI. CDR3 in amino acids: CASSPPRGRPGNTIYF. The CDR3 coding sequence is TGTGCCAGCTCACCACCTCGCGGAAGACCTGGAAACACCATATATTTT.

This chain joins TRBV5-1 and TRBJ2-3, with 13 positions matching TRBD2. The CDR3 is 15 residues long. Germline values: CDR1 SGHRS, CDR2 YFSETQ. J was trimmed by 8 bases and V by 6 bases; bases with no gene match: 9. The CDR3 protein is CASTQLAGGPGTQYF. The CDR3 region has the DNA TGCGCCAGCACCCAACTAGCGGGAGGGCCCGGTACGCAGTATTTT.

Written as DNA, the CDR3 is TGTGCCAGCAGTCTACAGGGGGCGAGGGACGAGCAGTACTTC. This translates into CASSLQGARDEQYF. The chain uses TRBV6-5 and TRBJ2-7, with 9 positions matching TRBD1. Germline V gives CDR1 MNHEY, CDR2 SVGAGI. Trimming removed 5 bases from V and 5 bases from J; junction bases left unmatched: 7. This CDR3 region has 14 residues.

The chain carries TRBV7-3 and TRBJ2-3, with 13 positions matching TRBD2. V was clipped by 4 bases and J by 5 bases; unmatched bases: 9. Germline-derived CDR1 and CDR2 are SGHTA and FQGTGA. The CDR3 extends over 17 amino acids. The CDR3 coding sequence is TGTGCCAGCAGCTCACTCGGACTAGCGGGAGATAGAGATACGCAGTATTTT. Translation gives CASSSLGLAGDRDTQYF.

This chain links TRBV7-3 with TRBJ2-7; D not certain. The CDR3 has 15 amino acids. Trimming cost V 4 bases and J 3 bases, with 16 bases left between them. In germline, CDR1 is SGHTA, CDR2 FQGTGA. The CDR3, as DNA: TGTGCCAGCAGCTCCCGAAATGAACGGGTCTACGAGCAGTACTTC. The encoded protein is CASSSRNERVYEQYF.